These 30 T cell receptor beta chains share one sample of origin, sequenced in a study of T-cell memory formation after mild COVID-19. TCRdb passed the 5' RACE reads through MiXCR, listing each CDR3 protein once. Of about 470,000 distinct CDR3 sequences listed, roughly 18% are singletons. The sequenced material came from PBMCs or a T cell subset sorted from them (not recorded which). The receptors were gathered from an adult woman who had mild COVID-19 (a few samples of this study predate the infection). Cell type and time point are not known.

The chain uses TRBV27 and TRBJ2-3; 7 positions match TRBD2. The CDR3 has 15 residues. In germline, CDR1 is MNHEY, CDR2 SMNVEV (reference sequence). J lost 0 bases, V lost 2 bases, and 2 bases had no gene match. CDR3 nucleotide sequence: TGTGCCAGCAGTTTAAGACTAGCTAGCACAGATACGCAGTATTTT. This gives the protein CASSLRLASTDTQYF.

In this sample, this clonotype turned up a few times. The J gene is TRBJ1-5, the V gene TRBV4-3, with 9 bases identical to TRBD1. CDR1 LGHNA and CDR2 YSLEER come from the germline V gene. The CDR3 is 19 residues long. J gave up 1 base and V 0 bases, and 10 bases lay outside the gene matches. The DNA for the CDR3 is TGCGCCAGCAGCCAAGAAGGGGACAGGGTGACCTTCAGCAATCAGCCCCAGCATTTT. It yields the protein CASSQEGDRVTFSNQPQHF.

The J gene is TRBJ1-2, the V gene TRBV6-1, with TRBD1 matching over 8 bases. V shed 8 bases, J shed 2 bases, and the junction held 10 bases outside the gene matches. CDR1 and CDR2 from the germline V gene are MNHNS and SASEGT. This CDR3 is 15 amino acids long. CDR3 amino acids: CASSRVDRANYGYTF. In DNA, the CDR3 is TGTGCCAGCTCCCGGGTGGACAGGGCAAACTATGGCTACACCTTC.

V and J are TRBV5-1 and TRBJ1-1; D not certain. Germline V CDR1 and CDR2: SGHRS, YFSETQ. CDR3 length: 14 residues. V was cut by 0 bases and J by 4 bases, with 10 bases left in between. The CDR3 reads CASSLVPSTTEAFF. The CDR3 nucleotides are TGCGCCAGCAGCTTGGTCCCCAGCACCACTGAAGCTTTCTTT.

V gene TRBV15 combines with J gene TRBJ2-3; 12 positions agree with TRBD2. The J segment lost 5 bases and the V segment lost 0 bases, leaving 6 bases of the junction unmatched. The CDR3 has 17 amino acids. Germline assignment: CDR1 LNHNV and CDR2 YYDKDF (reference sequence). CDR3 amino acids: CATSRDRPGLAGDTQYF. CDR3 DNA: TGTGCCACCAGCAGAGACCGACCGGGACTAGCGGGAGATACGCAGTATTTT. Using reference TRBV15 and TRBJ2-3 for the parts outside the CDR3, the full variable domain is DAMVIQNPRYQVTQFGKPVTLSCSQTLNHNVMYWYQQKSSQAPKLLFHYYDKDFNNEADTPDNFQSRRPNTSFCFLDIRSPGLGDTAMYLCATSRDRPGLAGDTQYFGPGTRLTVL.

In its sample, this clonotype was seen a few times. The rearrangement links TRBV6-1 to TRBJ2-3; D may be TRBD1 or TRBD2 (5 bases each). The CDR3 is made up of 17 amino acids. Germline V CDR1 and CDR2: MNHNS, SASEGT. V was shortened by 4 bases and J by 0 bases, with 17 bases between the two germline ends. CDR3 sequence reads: CASSAEGSEISTDTQYF. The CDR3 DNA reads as TGTGCCAGCAGTGCAGAGGGGTCGGAGATAAGCACAGATACGCAGTATTTT.

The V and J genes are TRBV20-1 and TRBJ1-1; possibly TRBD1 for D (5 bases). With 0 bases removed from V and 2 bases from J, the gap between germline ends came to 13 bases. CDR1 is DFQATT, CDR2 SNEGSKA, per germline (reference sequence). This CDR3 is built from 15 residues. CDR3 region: CSARDPQGGNTEAFF. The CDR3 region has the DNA TGCAGTGCTAGAGATCCCCAGGGTGGTAACACTGAAGCTTTCTTT.

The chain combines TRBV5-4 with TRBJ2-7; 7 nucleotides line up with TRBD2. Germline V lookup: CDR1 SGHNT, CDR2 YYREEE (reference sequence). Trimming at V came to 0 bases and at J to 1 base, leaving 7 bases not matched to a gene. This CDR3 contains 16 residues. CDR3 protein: CASSLGRLAPSYEQYF. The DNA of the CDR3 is TGTGCCAGCAGCTTGGGAAGACTAGCTCCATCCTACGAGCAGTACTTC.

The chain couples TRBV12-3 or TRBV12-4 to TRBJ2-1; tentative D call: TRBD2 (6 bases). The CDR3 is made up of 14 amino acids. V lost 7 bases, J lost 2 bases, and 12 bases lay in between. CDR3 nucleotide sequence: TGTGCCAGCACCCTGGGAGGCCCCTACAATGAGCAGTTCTTC. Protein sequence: CASTLGGPYNEQFF.

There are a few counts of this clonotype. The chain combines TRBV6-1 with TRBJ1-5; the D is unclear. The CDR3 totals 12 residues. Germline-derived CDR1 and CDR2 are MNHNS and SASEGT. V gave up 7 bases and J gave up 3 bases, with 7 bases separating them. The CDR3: CASTGYNQPQHF. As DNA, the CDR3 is TGTGCCAGCACGGGCTACAATCAGCCCCAGCATTTT.

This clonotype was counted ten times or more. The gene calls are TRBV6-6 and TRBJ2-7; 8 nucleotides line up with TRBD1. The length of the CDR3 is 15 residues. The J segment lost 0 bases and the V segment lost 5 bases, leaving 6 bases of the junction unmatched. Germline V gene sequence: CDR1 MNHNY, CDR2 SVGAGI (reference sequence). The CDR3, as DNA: TGTGCCAGCAGTGCCCCGACAGGGGACTCCTACGAGCAGTACTTC. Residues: CASSAPTGDSYEQYF.

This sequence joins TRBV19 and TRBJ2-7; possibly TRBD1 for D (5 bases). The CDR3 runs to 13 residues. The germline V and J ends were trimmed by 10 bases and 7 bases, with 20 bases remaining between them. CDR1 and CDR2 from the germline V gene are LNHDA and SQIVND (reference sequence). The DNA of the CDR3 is TGTGCCACCAGACAGAATCTCCTCAAAGAGCAGTACTTC. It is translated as CATRQNLLKEQYF.

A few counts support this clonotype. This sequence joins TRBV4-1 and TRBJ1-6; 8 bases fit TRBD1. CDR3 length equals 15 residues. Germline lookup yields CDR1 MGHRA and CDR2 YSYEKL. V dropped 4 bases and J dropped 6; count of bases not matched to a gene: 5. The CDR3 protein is CASSPGQGLNSPLHF. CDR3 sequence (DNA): TGCGCCAGCAGCCCCGGACAGGGCCTTAATTCACCCCTCCACTTT.

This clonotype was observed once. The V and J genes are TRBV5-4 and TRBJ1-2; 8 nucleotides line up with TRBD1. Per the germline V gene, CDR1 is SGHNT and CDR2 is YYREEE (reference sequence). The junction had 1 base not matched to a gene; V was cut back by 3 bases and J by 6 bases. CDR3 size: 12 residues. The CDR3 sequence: CASSSGGDGYTF. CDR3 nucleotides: TGTGCCAGCAGCTCAGGGGGCGATGGCTACACCTTC. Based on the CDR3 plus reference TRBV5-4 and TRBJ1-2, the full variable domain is ETGVTQSPTHLIKTRGQQVTLRCSSQSGHNTVSWYQQALGQGPQFIFQYYREEENGRGNFPPRFSGLQFPNYSSELNVNALELDDSALYLCASSSGGDGYTFGSGTRLTVV.

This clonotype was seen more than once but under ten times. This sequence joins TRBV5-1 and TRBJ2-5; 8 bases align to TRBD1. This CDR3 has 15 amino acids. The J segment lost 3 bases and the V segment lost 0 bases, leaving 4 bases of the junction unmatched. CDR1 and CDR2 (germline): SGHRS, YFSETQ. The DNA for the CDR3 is TGCGCCAGCAGCTTGGTCCAGACAGGGGAAGAGACCCAGTACTTC. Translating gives CASSLVQTGEETQYF.

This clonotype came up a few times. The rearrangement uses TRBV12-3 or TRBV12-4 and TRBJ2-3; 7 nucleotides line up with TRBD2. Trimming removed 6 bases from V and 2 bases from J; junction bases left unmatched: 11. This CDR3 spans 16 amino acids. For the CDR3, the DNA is TGTGCCAGCAGCCGCCGACTAGCCACGTCCACAGATACGCAGTATTTT. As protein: CASSRRLATSTDTQYF.

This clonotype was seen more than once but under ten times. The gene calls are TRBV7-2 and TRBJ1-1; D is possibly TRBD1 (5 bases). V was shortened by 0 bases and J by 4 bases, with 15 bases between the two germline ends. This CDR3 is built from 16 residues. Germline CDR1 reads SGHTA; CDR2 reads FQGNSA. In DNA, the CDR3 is TGTGCCAGCAGCTTAGCCCGTGGGGGACCCATCACTGAAGCTTTCTTT. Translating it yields CASSLARGGPITEAFF. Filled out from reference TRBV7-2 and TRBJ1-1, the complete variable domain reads GAGVSQSPSNKVTEKGKDVELRCDPISGHTALYWYRQSLGQGLEFLIYFQGNSAPDKSGLPSDRFSAERTGGSVSTLTIQRTQQEDSAVYLCASSLARGGPITEAFFGQGTRLTVV.

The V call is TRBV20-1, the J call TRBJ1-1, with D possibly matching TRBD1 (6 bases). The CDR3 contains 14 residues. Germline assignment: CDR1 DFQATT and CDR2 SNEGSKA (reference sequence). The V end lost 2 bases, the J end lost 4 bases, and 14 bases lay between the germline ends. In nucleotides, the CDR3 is TGCAGTGCTAGAATACAGGGAGCGCCCACTGAAGCTTTCTTT. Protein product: CSARIQGAPTEAFF.

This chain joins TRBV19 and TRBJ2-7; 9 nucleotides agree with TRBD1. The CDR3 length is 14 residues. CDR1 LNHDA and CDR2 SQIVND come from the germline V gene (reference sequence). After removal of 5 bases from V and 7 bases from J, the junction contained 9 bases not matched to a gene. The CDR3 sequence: CASSQDRGLREQYF. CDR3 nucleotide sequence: TGTGCCAGTAGTCAGGACAGGGGACTACGAGAGCAGTACTTC.

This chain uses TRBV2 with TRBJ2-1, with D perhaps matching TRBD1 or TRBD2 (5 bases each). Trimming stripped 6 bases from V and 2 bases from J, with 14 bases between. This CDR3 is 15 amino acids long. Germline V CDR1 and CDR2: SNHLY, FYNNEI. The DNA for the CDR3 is TGTGCCAGCAGGACGGACAAGGGAGCCTACAATGAGCAGTTCTTC. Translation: CASRTDKGAYNEQFF.

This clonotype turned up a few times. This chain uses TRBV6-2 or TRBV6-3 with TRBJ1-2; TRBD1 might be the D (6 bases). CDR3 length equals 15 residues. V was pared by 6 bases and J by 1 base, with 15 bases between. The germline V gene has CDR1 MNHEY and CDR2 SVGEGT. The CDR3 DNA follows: TGTGCCAGCAGCCGCGGGGACACCGGTAACTATGGCTACACCTTC. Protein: CASSRGDTGNYGYTF.

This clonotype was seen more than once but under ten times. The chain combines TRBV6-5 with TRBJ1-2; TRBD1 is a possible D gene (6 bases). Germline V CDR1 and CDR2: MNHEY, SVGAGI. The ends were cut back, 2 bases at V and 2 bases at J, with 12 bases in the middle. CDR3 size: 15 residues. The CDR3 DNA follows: TGTGCCAGCAGTTACAGGGCCAGGGGAAACTATGGCTACACCTTC. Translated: CASSYRARGNYGYTF.

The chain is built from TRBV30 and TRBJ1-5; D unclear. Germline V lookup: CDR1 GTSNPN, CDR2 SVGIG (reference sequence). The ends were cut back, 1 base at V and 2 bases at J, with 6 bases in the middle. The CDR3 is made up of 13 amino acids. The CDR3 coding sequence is TGTGCCTGGAGTGCTGATGGCAATCAGCCCCAGCATTTT. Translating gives CAWSADGNQPQHF.

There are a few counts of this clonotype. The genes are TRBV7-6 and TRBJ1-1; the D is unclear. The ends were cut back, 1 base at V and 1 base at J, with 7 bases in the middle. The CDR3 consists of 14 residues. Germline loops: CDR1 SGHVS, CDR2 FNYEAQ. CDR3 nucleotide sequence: TGTGCCAGCAGCTTAGTAATTCCGAACACTGAAGCTTTCTTT. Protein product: CASSLVIPNTEAFF.

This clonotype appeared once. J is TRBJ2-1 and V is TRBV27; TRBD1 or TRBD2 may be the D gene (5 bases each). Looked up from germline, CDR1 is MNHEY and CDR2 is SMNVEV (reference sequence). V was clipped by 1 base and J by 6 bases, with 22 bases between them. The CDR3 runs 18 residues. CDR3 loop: CASSLLGSQGLIGNEQFF. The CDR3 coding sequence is TGTGCCAGCAGTTTATTAGGGAGCCAGGGCTTGATTGGCAATGAGCAGTTCTTC.

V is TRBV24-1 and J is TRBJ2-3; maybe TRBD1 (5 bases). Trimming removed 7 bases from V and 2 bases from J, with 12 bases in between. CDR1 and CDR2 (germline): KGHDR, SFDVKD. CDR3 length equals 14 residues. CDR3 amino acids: CATRDRHNTDTQYF. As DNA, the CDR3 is TGTGCCACCAGAGACAGACACAACACAGATACGCAGTATTTT.

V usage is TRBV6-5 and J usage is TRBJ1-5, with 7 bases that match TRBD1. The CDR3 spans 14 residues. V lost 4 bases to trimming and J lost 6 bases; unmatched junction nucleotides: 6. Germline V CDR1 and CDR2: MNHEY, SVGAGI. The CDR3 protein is CASSSRQGFQPQHF. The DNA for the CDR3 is TGTGCCAGCAGTTCGAGACAGGGCTTTCAGCCCCAGCATTTT.

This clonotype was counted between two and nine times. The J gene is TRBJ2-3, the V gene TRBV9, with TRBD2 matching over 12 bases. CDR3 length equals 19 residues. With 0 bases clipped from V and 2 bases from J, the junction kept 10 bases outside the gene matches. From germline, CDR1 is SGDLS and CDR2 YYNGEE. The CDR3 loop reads CASSVAALAGGEYTDTQYF. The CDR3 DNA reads TGTGCCAGCAGCGTAGCGGCCCTAGCGGGAGGGGAGTACACAGATACGCAGTATTTT.

Here the CDR3 DNA reads TGTGCCAGCAGCTTCTATCGAAGAACCGGGGAGCTGTTTTTT. Its translation: CASSFYRRTGELFF. The V call is TRBV7-2, the J call TRBJ2-2; D is unresolved. Germline CDR1 SGHTA, CDR2 FQGNSA. V lost 3 bases and J 5 bases, leaving 10 bases between the germline ends. The CDR3 is made up of 14 amino acids.

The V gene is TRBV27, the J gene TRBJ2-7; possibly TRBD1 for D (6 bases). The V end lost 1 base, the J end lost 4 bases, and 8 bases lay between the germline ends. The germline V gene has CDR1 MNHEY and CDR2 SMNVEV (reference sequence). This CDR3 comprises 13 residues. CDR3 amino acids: CASSLFQGYEQYF. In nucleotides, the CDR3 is TGTGCCAGCAGTTTATTCCAGGGGTACGAGCAGTACTTC.